The clone carrying this T cell receptor beta chain was detected once. Its antigen remains unidentified. This entry comes from a study of a mutant IDH1 vaccine in newly diagnosed glioma. Study-level information: Patients, over weeks 1, 3, 5, 7, 11, 15, 19 and 23, received a total of eight vaccinations.

As to time point: week 11, during vaccination. All doses held 300 ug of mutant IDH1 20-mer peptide, with topical imiquimod. The assay was immunoSEQ multiplex PCR, and TCRdb's table has in-frame clones only and misses some. The sample shows approximately 110,000 clones, roughly 90% of them seen only once. CDR1 and CDR2 from the germline V gene are SGHVS and FQNEAQ. V gave up 3 bases and J gave up 2 bases, with 13 bases separating them. There are 15 residues in the CDR3. This sequence joins TRBV7-8 and TRBJ1-1; D is possibly TRBD1 (6 bases). Here the sequenced sample was PBMCs, taken from a glioma patient whose treatment included an IDH1 peptide vaccine. The sequence derives from a woman in her forties or fifties with glioma. CDR3 in DNA: TGTGCCAGCAGCTTCACACAGGGATACAACACTGAAGCTTTCTTT. Protein sequence: CASSFTQGYNTEAFF.